This TCR beta chain was sequenced for a study of T cells in Graves' hyperthyroidism and ophthalmopathy. The CDR3 has 15 residues. Germline-derived CDR1 and CDR2 are KGHDR and SFDVKD. V was cut by 5 bases and J by 8 bases, with 17 bases left in between. The TCR beta CDR3 regions underwent amplification using RNA transcripts as the source. Primed by the HTBI set, a first-round RT-PCR was run on the TCR CDR3. TCRdb re-analysed the multiplex PCR reads in MiXCR, keeping a single row per CDR3 protein. The table includes over 300,000 distinct CDR3 sequences, roughly 13% detected once. About this clonotype itself: Antigen: not known.

Study-level results: The model made its ophthalmopathy prediction, and onset followed a median 6.5 months later. Blood shared most expanded thyroid clonotypes above 0.001.

Stability of Graves' hyperthyroidism was defined as absent ophthalmopathy progression within 18 months. Each patient was aged 18 to 65 and had newly diagnosed hyperthyroidism of under 2 months' duration. The receptor's source is an older woman with Graves' hyperthyroidism. The chain carries TRBV24-1 and TRBJ1-4; weak D call: TRBD1 (6 bases). The source material was blood. The CDR3 is CATSAQGGPEEKLFF. DNA for the CDR3: TGTGCCACCAGTGCCCAAGGGGGACCTGAAGAAAAACTGTTTTTT.